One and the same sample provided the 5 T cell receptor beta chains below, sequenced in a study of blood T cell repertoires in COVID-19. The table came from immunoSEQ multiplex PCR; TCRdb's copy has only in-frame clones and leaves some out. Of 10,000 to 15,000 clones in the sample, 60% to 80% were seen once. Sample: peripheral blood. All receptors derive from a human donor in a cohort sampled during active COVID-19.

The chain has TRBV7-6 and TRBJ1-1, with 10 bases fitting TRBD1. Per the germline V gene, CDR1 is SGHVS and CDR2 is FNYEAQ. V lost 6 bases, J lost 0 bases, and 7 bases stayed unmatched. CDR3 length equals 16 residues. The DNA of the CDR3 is TGTGCCAGCAGGCCTGGACAGGGGGACATGAACACTGAAGCTTTCTTT. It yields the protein CASRPGQGDMNTEAFF.

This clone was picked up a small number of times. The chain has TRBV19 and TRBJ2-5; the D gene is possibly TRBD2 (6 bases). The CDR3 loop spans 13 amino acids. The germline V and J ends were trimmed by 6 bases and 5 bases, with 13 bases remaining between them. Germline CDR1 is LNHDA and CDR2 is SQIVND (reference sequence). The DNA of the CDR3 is TGTGCCAGTAGAGCGGGCAACGGGGAGACCCAGTACTTC. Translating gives CASRAGNGETQYF.

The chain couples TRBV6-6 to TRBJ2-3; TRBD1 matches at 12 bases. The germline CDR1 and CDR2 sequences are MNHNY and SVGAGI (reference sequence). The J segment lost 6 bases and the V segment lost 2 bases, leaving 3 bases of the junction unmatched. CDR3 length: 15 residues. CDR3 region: CASSYGTGGFDTQYF. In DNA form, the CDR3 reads TGTGCCAGCAGTTACGGGACAGGGGGCTTCGATACGCAGTATTTT.

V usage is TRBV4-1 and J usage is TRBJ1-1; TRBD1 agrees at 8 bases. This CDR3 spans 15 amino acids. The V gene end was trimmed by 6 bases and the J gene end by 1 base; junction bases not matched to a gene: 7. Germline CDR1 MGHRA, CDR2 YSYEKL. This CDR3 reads CASSHMGTGNTEAFF. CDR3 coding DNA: TGCGCCAGCAGTCACATGGGGACAGGGAACACTGAAGCTTTCTTT.

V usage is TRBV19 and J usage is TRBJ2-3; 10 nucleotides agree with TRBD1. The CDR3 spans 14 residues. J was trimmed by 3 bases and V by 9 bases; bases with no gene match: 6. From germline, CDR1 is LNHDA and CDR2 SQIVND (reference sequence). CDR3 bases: TGTGCCAGCAGACAGGGGGCGCGGACAGATACGCAGTATTTT. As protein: CASRQGARTDTQYF.